The 27 T cell receptor beta chains listed next were all sequenced from one sample in a study of CD8+CD57+ T cells in acquired aplastic anemia. For CDR3 and TCR beta VDJ profiling, genomic DNA was the template used. TCRdb reprocessed the reads with MiXCR, giving one entry per CDR3 protein. This sample has around 180,000 distinct CDR3 sequences, with roughly half found just once. Selection for sequencing was limited to patients who had shown CD8+CD57+ cell expansion by flow cytometry. The sample consisted of sorted CD4+, CD8+, or CD8+CD57+ T cells (not recorded which) from PBMCs. The receptors come from a human donor with aplastic anemia.

As concerns this clonotype: The final CDR3 position lacks the conserved phenylalanine or tryptophan, pointing to a likely read error. V is TRBV25-1 and J is TRBJ1-2, with 7 bases fitting TRBD1. V dropped 5 bases and J dropped 0; count of bases not matched to a gene: 9. The CDR3 totals 16 residues. From germline, CDR1 is MGHDK and CDR2 SYGVNS. The CDR3, as DNA: TGTGCCAGCAGTAAGGGACAGAGTGATTCTAACTATGGCTACACCCTC. Its protein product is CASSKGQSDSNYGYTL.

The chain has TRBV5-6 and TRBJ2-7, with a weak D call TRBD2 (5 bases). Germline CDR1 is SGHDT and CDR2 is YYEEEE. The CDR3 contains 16 residues. Between the trimmed V and J ends, which lost 3 bases and 0 bases, there was a span of 16 bases. DNA for the CDR3: TGTGCCAGCAGCTGGGATGAGACGGGAAGCTCCTACGAGCAGTACTTC. Translating gives CASSWDETGSSYEQYF.

A single count supports this clonotype. The V gene is TRBV7-3, the J gene TRBJ2-1; maybe TRBD1 (6 bases). The V end was cut by 6 bases, the J end by 2 bases, with 11 bases between. This CDR3 contains 14 residues. From germline, CDR1 is SGHTA and CDR2 FQGTGA. The CDR3 region is CASRGAGAYNEQFF. CDR3 DNA sequence: TGTGCCAGCAGGGGGGCCGGGGCCTACAATGAGCAGTTCTTC. The full variable domain, rest sourced from reference TRBV7-3 and TRBJ2-1, is GAGVSQTPSNKVTEKGKYVELRCDPISGHTALYWYRQSLGQGPEFLIYFQGTGAADDSGLPNDRFFAVRPEGSVSTLKIQRTERGDSAVYLCASRGAGAYNEQFFGPGTRLTVL.

The CDR3 sequence is CASSEGHTEAFF. The CDR3 nucleotides are TGCGCCAGCAGTGAGGGTCACACTGAAGCTTTCTTT. V and J are TRBV10-1 and TRBJ1-1, with D unresolved. The V gene lost 2 bases and the J gene lost 3 bases, with 4 bases spanning the gap. In germline, CDR1 is WNHNN, CDR2 SYGVQD (reference sequence). This CDR3 spans 12 amino acids.

The chain uses TRBV7-9 and TRBJ2-5; no clear D gene. Per the germline V gene, CDR1 is SEHNR and CDR2 is FQNEAQ (reference sequence). The V end was cut by 1 base, the J end by 1 base, with 1 base between. There are 12 residues in the CDR3. CDR3: CASSLGQETQYF. The CDR3, as DNA: TGTGCCAGCAGCTTAGGCCAAGAGACCCAGTACTTC. The full variable domain, rest sourced from reference TRBV7-9 and TRBJ2-5, is DTGVSQNPRHKITKRGQNVTFRCDPISEHNRLYWYRQTLGQGPEFLTYFQNEAQLEKSRLLSDRFSAERPKGSFSTLEIQRTEQGDSAMYLCASSLGQETQYFGPGTRLLVL.

This clonotype was seen ten or more times. This sequence joins TRBV10-1 and TRBJ2-4, with 9 bases fitting TRBD2. Germline V gives CDR1 WNHNN, CDR2 SYGVQD (reference sequence). V gave up 4 bases and J gave up 4 bases; unmatched junction bases: 11. The CDR3 contains 17 residues. The CDR3 spells CASSGQPLGLAKNIQYF. CDR3 in DNA: TGCGCCAGCAGTGGGCAACCCCTAGGACTAGCGAAAAACATTCAGTACTTC.

This clonotype has a handful of counts. The rearrangement links TRBV2 to TRBJ1-4; the D is unclear. Per the germline V gene, CDR1 is SNHLY and CDR2 is FYNNEI. The ends were cut back, 3 bases at V and 0 bases at J, with 11 bases in the middle. The CDR3 has 16 residues. CDR3 coding DNA: TGTGCCAGCAGTGAGGACGCACTGGCAACTAATGAAAAACTGTTTTTT. It yields the protein CASSEDALATNEKLFF.

This clonotype was seen repeatedly, ten times or more. This chain connects TRBV7-2 to TRBJ1-5; D is unresolved. CDR3 length: 13 residues. CDR1 is SGHTA and CDR2 is FQGNSA in the germline V gene. Trimming cost V 1 base and J 7 bases, with 8 bases left between them. CDR3 coding DNA: TGTGCCAGCAGCTTAGAGGTGGGGCAGCCCCAGCATTTT. Protein product: CASSLEVGQPQHF.

This clonotype appeared a few times. The CDR3 DNA is TGTGCCAGCAGCTCAGGACAGGGGAGGGATGGCTACACCTTC. Its protein is CASSSGQGRDGYTF. V gene TRBV11-2 combines with J gene TRBJ1-2; 9 nucleotides align to TRBD1. Germline V gene sequence: CDR1 SGHAT, CDR2 FQNNGV. J was trimmed by 6 bases and V by 4 bases; bases with no gene match: 6. This CDR3 is built from 14 residues.

This chain joins TRBV7-2 and TRBJ1-6, with 7 bases identical to TRBD1. V dropped 3 bases and J dropped 8; count of bases not matched to a gene: 4. The CDR3 covers 14 residues. In germline, CDR1 is SGHTA, CDR2 FQGNSA. DNA of the CDR3: TGTGCCAGCAGCTTCGGGACAGCGGATTCACCCCTCCACTTT. This codes for CASSFGTADSPLHF.

This sequence joins TRBV5-1 and TRBJ1-6, with a weak D call TRBD1 (5 bases). Trimming cost V 0 bases and J 7 bases, with 8 bases left between them. The CDR3 runs to 14 residues. Germline V CDR1 and CDR2: SGHRS, YFSETQ. In nucleotides, the CDR3 is TGCGCCAGCAGCTTGGCCTCAGGGAATTCACCCCTCCACTTT. This encodes CASSLASGNSPLHF.

As regards this clonotype: This could be a read error, since a much larger clone is one nucleotide away. The CDR3 sequence is CSAGSQRANTGELFF. CDR3 DNA: TGCAGTGCTGGTTCTCAGAGGGCTAACACCGGGGAGCTGTTTTTT. The chain couples TRBV20-1 to TRBJ2-2, with TRBD2 as a possible D gene (5 bases). This CDR3 is 15 amino acids long. V shed 5 bases and J shed 2 bases, with 15 bases lying between them. Germline CDR1 is DFQATT and CDR2 is SNEGSKA (reference sequence).

V usage is TRBV19 and J usage is TRBJ2-3; 7 bases agree with TRBD1. CDR1 is LNHDA, CDR2 SQIVND, per germline (reference sequence). Trimming at V came to 3 bases and at J to 4 bases, leaving 10 bases not matched to a gene. CDR3 length: 16 residues. The CDR3, as DNA: TGTGCCAGTAGTATTGGAAAGGGGGCTAGGGCAGATACGCAGTATTTT. Amino acids: CASSIGKGARADTQYF.

This clonotype was counted between two and nine times. The chain links TRBV7-6 to TRBJ1-1; tentatively, D is TRBD1 (5 bases). Germline V lookup: CDR1 SGHVS, CDR2 FNYEAQ. The CDR3 has 13 residues. The V end lost 4 bases, the J end lost 4 bases, and 10 bases lay between the germline ends. The CDR3 region has the DNA TGTGCCAGCAGCTCGGGGCGTAGCACTGAAGCTTTCTTT. Translating gives CASSSGRSTEAFF.

This clonotype was recorded many times. The chain joins TRBV5-1 to TRBJ2-5, with D hard to call. The CDR3 runs to 13 residues. Germline-derived CDR1 and CDR2 are SGHRS and YFSETQ. V was pared by 0 bases and J by 5 bases, with 8 bases between. Here the CDR3 DNA reads TGCGCCAGCAGCTTGGCCGACGGGGAGACCCAGTACTTC. Translating it yields CASSLADGETQYF.

This clonotype was counted many times. The chain has TRBV4-2 and TRBJ1-5, with TRBD1 identical over 8 bases. V gave up 0 bases and J gave up 6 bases; unmatched junction bases: 4. CDR1 and CDR2 from the germline V gene are LGHNA and YNFKEQ. The CDR3 contains 15 residues. CDR3 sequence: CASSQDRTGFQPQHF. CDR3 in DNA: TGTGCCAGCAGCCAAGATCGGACAGGGTTTCAGCCCCAGCATTTT.

Details on this clonotype: Compared with germline, one end of the junction differs, possibly owing to a read error. V is TRBV4-1 and J is TRBJ2-1; TRBD2 aligns across 8 bases. Germline values: CDR1 MGHRA, CDR2 YSYEKL. The CDR3 runs to 16 residues. CDR3 DNA: TGCGCCAGCATCCAAGAATGGGGCGGGGGGTACAATGAGCAGTTCTTC. Encoded protein: CASIQEWGGGYNEQFF.

This chain links TRBV19 with TRBJ2-1; TRBD2 aligns across 8 bases. Germline loops: CDR1 LNHDA, CDR2 SQIVND (reference sequence). The CDR3 is 12 amino acids. The ends lost 3 bases at V and 9 bases at J; junction bases unmatched: 1. CDR3 in DNA: TGTGCCAGTAGTATTGCGGGAGGTGAGCAGTTCTTC. It translates to CASSIAGGEQFF.

The CDR3 region is CSARDFGAADSPLHF. The CDR3 DNA is TGCAGTGCTAGAGATTTTGGGGCTGCGGATTCACCCCTCCACTTT. The chain has TRBV20-1 and TRBJ1-6, with a tentative D call TRBD1 (5 bases). Trimming cost V 0 bases and J 8 bases, with 14 bases left between them. Looked up from germline, CDR1 is DFQATT and CDR2 is SNEGSKA (reference sequence). The CDR3 length is 15 residues.

V gene TRBV2 combines with J gene TRBJ2-5; TRBD1 might be the D (6 bases). Germline assignment: CDR1 SNHLY and CDR2 FYNNEI. The CDR3 runs 15 residues. The ends were cut back, 6 bases at V and 5 bases at J, with 19 bases in the middle. This chain's CDR3 is CASSVPGHNRETQYF. CDR3 sequence (DNA): TGTGCCAGCAGCGTCCCGGGACACAACCGGGAGACCCAGTACTTC.

This clonotype appeared a single time. The rearrangement uses TRBV2 and TRBJ2-2; TRBD1 agrees at 7 bases. This CDR3 is built from 16 residues. Germline CDR1 and CDR2: SNHLY and FYNNEI. Trimming cost V 3 bases and J 0 bases; bases outside gene matches: 4. CDR3 nucleotides: TGTGCCAGCAGTGAGCAGGGACAGTCGAACACCGGGGAGCTGTTTTTT. Amino acids: CASSEQGQSNTGELFF.

This sequence joins TRBV20-1 and TRBJ2-7; maybe TRBD2 (7 bases). The CDR3 loop spans 14 amino acids. The germline V gene encodes CDR1 DFQATT and CDR2 SNEGSKA (reference sequence). V shed 0 bases and J shed 6 bases, with 15 bases lying between them. The CDR3 bases are TGCAGTGCTAGAGATTGGGGGGGGGCCTCCGAGCAGTACTTC. Translating it yields CSARDWGGASEQYF.

The gene calls are TRBV2 and TRBJ2-1; TRBD2 is a possible D gene (6 bases). The CDR3 has 15 residues. Per the germline V gene, CDR1 is SNHLY and CDR2 is FYNNEI. The ends were cut back, 3 bases at V and 6 bases at J, with 15 bases in the middle. The CDR3, as DNA: TGTGCCAGCAGTGACATAGGGCGGGGAATCAATGAGCAGTTCTTC. It yields the protein CASSDIGRGINEQFF. Filled out from reference TRBV2 and TRBJ2-1, the complete variable domain reads EPEVTQTPSHQVTQMGQEVILRCVPISNHLYFYWYRQILGQKVEFLVSFYNNEISEKSEIFDDQFSVERPDGSNFTLKIRSTKLEDSAMYFCASSDIGRGINEQFFGPGTRLTVL.

This clonotype was seen repeatedly, ten times or more. J is TRBJ2-5 and V is TRBV2, with TRBD2 matching 7 bases. Germline lookup yields CDR1 SNHLY and CDR2 FYNNEI. This CDR3 is 16 amino acids long. The V segment lost 4 bases and the J segment 0 bases; nucleotides outside the gene matches: 8. The CDR3 loop reads CASSGGGRSDQETQYF. CDR3 nucleotide sequence: TGTGCCAGCAGTGGGGGGGGACGATCTGACCAAGAGACCCAGTACTTC.

The J gene is TRBJ1-6, the V gene TRBV20-1; 8 bases are a match to TRBD1. The CDR3 totals 15 residues. The junction had 9 bases not matched to a gene; V was cut back by 2 bases and J by 9 bases. Germline V gene lookup returns CDR1 DFQATT and CDR2 SNEGSKA (reference sequence). CDR3 nucleotides: TGCAGTGCTAGATCCTCGGACAGGGCAGGTTCACCCCTCCACTTT. The encoded protein is CSARSSDRAGSPLHF.

The chain carries TRBV7-9 and TRBJ2-3; weak D call: TRBD1 (6 bases). The CDR3 runs 13 residues. Looked up from germline, CDR1 is SEHNR and CDR2 is FQNEAQ (reference sequence). Between the trimmed V and J ends, which lost 10 bases and 1 base, there was a span of 12 bases. The CDR3 sequence: CATWGRGTDTQYF. The CDR3 DNA reads as TGTGCCACCTGGGGGCGCGGCACAGATACGCAGTATTTT.

This clonotype was observed a handful of times. The chain links TRBV7-2 to TRBJ2-5; D gene uncertain. The CDR3 length is 16 residues. The V and J ends lost 3 bases and 4 bases respectively, with 18 bases between them. Germline V gene sequence: CDR1 SGHTA, CDR2 FQGNSA. CDR3: CASSFVHSPYRETQYF. The CDR3 DNA follows: TGTGCCAGCAGCTTTGTACATAGTCCATATAGAGAGACCCAGTACTTC. Full variable domain (remainder filled in from reference TRBV7-2 and TRBJ2-5): GAGVSQSPSNKVTEKGKDVELRCDPISGHTALYWYRQSLGQGLEFLIYFQGNSAPDKSGLPSDRFSAERTGGSVSTLTIQRTQQEDSAVYLCASSFVHSPYRETQYFGPGTRLLVL.